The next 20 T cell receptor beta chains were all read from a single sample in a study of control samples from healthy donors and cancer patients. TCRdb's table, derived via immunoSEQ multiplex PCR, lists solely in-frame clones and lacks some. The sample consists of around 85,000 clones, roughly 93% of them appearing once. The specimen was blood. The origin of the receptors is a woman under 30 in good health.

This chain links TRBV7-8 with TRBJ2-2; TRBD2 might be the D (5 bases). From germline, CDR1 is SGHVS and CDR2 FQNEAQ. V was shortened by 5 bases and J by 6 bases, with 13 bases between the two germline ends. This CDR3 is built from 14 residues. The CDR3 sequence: CASSRTRWAGELFF. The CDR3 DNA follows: TGTGCCAGCAGCCGAACTAGGTGGGCCGGGGAGCTGTTTTTT. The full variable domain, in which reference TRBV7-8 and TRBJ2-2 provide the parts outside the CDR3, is GAGVSQSPRYKVAKRGQDVALRCDPISGHVSLFWYQQALGQGPEFLTYFQNEAQLDKSGLPSDRFFAERPEGSVSTLKIQRTQQEDSAVYLCASSRTRWAGELFFGEGSRLTVL.

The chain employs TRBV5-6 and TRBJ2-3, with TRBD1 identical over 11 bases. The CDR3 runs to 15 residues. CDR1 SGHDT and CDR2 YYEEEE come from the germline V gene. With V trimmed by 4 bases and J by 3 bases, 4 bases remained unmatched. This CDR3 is CASSGQGASTDTQYF. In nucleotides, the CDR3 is TGTGCCAGCAGCGGACAGGGGGCTTCGACAGATACGCAGTATTTT.

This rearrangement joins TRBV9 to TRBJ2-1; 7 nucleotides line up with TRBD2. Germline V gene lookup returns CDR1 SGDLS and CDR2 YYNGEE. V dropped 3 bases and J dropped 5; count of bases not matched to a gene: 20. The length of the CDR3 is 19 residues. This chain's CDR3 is CASSGLRGRRAGLDNEQFF. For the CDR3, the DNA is TGTGCCAGCAGCGGACTGAGGGGCCGAAGAGCGGGATTAGACAATGAGCAGTTCTTC. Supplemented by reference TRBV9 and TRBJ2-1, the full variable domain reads DSGVTQTPKHLITATGQRVTLRCSPRSGDLSVYWYQQSLDQGLQFLIQYYNGEERAKGNILERFSAQQFPDLHSELNLSSLELGDSALYFCASSGLRGRRAGLDNEQFFGPGTRLTVL.

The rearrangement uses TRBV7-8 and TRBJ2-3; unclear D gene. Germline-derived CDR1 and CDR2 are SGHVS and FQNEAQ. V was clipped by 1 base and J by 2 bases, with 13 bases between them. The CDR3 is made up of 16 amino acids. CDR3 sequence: CASSLETHYTTDTQYF. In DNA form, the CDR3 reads TGTGCCAGCAGCTTAGAGACCCACTACACCACAGATACGCAGTATTTT.

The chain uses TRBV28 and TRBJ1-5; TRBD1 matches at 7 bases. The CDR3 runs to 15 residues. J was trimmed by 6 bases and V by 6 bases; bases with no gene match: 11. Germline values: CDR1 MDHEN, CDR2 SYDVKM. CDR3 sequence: CASSKRQGLGQPQHF. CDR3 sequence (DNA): TGTGCCAGCAGCAAGAGACAGGGACTGGGTCAGCCCCAGCATTTT. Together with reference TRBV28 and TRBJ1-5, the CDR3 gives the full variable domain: DVKVTQSSRYLVKRTGEKVFLECVQDMDHENMFWYRQDPGLGLRLIYFSYDVKMKEKGDIPEGYSVSREKKERFSLILESASTNQTSMYLCASSKRQGLGQPQHFGDGTRLSIL.

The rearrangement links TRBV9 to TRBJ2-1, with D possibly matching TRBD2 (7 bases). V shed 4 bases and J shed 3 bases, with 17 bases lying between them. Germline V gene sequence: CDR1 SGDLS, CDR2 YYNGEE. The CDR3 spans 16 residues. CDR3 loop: CASSPRGDKNYNEQFF. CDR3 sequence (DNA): TGTGCCAGCAGCCCCCGGGGGGACAAAAACTACAATGAGCAGTTCTTC.

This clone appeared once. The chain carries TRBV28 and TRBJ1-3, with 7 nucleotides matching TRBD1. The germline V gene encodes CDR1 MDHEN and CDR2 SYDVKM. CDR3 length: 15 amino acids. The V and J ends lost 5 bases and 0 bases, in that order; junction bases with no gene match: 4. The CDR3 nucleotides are TGTGCCAGCAGTATCTACAGGGGCTCTGGAAACACCATATATTTT. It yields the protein CASSIYRGSGNTIYF.

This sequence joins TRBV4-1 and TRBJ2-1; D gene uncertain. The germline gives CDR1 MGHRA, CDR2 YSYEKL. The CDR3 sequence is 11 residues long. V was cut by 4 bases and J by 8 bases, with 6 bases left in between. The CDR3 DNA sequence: TGCGCCAGCAGCCTGGACGATGAGCAGTTCTTC. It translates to CASSLDDEQFF.

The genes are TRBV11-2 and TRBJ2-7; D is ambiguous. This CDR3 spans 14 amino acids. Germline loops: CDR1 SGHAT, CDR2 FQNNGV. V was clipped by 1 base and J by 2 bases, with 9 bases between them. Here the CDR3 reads CASSLGGRPYEQYF. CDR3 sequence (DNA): TGTGCCAGCAGCTTAGGGGGAAGGCCCTACGAGCAGTACTTC.

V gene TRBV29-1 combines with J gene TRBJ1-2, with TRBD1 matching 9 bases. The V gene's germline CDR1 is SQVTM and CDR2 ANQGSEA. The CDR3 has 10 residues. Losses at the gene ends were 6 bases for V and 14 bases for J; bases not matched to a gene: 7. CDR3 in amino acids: CSVGQGGLTF. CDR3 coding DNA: TGCAGCGTGGGACAGGGCGGGTTGACCTTC.

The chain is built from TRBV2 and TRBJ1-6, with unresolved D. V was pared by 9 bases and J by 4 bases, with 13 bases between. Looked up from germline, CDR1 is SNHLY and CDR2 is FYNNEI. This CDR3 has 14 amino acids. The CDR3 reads CASMMVLYNSPLHF. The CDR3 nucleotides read TGTGCCAGTATGATGGTCCTTTATAATTCACCCCTCCACTTT.

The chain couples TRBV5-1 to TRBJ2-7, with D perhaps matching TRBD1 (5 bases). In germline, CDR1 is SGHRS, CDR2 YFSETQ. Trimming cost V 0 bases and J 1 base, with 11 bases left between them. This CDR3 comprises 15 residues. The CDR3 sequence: CASSLAAGLSYEQYF. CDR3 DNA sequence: TGCGCCAGCAGCTTGGCGGCAGGGCTATCCTACGAGCAGTACTTC.

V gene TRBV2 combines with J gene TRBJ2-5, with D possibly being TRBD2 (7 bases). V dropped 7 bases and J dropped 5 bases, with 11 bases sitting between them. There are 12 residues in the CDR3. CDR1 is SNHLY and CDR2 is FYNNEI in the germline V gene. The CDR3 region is CASKRGGETQYF. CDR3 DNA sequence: TGTGCCAGCAAGAGGGGGGGGGAGACCCAGTACTTC.

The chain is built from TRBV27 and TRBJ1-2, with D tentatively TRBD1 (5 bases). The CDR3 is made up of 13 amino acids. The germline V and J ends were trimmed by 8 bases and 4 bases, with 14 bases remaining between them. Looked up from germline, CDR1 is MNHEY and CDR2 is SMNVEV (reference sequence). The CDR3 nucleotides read TGTGCCAGCCGCCGGGACGGGGTCTATGGCTACACCTTC. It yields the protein CASRRDGVYGYTF.

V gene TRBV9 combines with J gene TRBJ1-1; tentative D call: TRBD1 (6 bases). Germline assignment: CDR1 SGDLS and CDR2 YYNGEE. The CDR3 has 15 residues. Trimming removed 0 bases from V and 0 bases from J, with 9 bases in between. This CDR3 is CASSVGAGVNTEAFF. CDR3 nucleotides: TGTGCCAGCAGCGTAGGGGCAGGGGTGAACACTGAAGCTTTCTTT.

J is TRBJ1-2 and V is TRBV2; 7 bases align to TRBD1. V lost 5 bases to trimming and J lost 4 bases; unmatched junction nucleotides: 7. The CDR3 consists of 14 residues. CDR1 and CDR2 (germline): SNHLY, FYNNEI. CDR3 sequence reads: CASSLRTGGYGYTF. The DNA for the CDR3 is TGTGCCAGCAGTCTTCGGACAGGCGGCTATGGCTACACCTTC. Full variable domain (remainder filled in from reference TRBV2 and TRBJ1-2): EPEVTQTPSHQVTQMGQEVILRCVPISNHLYFYWYRQILGQKVEFLVSFYNNEISEKSEIFDDQFSVERPDGSNFTLKIRSTKLEDSAMYFCASSLRTGGYGYTFGSGTRLTVV.

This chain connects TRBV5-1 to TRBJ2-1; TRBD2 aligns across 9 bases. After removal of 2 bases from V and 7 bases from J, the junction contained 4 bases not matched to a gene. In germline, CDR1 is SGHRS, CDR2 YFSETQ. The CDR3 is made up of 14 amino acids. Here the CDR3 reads CASSFLSGGNEQFF. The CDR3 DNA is TGCGCCAGCAGCTTTTTGAGCGGGGGGAATGAGCAGTTCTTC.

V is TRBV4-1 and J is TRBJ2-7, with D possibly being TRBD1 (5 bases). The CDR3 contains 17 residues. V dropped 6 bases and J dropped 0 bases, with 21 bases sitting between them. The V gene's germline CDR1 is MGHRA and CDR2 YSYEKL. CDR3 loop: CASSKVAIGQGSYEQYF. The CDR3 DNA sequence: TGCGCCAGCAGTAAGGTTGCGATCGGCCAGGGCTCCTACGAGCAGTACTTC.

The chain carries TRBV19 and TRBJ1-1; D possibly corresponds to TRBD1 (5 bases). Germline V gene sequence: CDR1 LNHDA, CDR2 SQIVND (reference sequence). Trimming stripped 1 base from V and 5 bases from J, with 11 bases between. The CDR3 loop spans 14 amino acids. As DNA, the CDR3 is TGTGCCAGTAGTATAGTTCAGGGTCAGACTGAAGCTTTCTTT. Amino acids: CASSIVQGQTEAFF.

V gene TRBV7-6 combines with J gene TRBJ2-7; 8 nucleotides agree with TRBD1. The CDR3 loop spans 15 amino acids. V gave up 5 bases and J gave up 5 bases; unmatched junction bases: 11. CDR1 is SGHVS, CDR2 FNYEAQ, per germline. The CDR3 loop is CASSPGPQGANEQYF. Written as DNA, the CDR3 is TGTGCCAGCAGCCCCGGACCTCAGGGGGCCAACGAGCAGTACTTC.